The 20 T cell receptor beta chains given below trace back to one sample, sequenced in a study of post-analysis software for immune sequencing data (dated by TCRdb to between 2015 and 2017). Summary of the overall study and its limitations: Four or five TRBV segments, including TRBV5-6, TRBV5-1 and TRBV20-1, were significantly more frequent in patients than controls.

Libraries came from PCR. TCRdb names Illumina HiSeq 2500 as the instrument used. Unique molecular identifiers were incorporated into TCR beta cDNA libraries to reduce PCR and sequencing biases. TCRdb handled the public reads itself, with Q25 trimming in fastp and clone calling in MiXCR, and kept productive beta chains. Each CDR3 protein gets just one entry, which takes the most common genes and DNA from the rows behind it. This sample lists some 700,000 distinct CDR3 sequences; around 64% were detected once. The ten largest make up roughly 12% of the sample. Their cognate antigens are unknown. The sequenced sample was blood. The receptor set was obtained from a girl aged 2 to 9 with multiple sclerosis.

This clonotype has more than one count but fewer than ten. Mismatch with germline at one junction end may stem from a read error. The CDR3 is CATSDLGQGYNEQFF. CDR3 nucleotide sequence: TGTGCTACCAGTGATTTGGGACAGGGTTACAATGAGCAGTTCTTC. J is TRBJ2-1 and V is TRBV24-1; the match to TRBD1 covers 9 bases. CDR1 and CDR2 from the germline V gene are KGHDR and SFDVKD. CDR3 length equals 15 residues.

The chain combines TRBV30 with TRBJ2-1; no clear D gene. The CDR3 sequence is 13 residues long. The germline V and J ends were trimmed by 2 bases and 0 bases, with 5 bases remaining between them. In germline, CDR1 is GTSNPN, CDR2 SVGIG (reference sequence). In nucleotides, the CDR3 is TGTGCCTGGAGTCAGAACTCCTACAATGAGCAGTTCTTC. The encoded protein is CAWSQNSYNEQFF.

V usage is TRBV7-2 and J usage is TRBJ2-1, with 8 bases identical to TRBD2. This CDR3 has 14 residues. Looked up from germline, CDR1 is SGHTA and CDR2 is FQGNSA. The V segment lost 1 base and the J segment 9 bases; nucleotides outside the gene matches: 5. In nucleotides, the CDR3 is TGTGCCAGCAGCTTAGTCCGGGGGGGGGGTGAGCAGTTCTTC. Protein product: CASSLVRGGGEQFF.

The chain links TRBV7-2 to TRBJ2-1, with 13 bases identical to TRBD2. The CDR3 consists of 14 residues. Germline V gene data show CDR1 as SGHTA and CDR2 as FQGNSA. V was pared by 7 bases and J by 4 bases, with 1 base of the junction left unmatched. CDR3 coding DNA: TGTGCCAGCACGGGACTAGCGGGGTACAATGAGCAGTTCTTC. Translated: CASTGLAGYNEQFF.

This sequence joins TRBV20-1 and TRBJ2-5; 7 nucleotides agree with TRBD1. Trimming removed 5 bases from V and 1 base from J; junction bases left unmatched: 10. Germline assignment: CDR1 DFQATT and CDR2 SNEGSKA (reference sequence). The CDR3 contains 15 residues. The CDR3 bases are TGCAGTGCTGGCCGCCCGACAGGGTTCCAAGAGACCCAGTACTTC. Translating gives CSAGRPTGFQETQYF.

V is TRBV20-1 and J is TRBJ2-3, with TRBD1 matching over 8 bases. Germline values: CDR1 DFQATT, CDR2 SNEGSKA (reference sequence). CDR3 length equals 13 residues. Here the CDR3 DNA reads TGCAGCCCTTGGGGACAGGCAACAGATACGCAGTATTTT. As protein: CSPWGQATDTQYF.

The DNA of the CDR3 is TGTGCCAGCAGCTTAGCGCCAGTGAACAACTATGGCTACACCTTC. Translated, it gives CASSLAPVNNYGYTF. V and J are TRBV7-9 and TRBJ1-2, with D unresolved. Trimming removed 0 bases from V and 2 bases from J, with 10 bases in between. Germline V gives CDR1 SEHNR, CDR2 FQNEAQ (reference sequence). The CDR3 is made up of 15 amino acids.

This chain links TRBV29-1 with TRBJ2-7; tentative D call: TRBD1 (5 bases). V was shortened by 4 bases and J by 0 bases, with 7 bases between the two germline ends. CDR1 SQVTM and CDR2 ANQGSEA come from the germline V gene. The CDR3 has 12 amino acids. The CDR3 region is CSVAGPSYEQYF. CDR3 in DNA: TGCAGCGTTGCAGGGCCCTCCTACGAGCAGTACTTC.

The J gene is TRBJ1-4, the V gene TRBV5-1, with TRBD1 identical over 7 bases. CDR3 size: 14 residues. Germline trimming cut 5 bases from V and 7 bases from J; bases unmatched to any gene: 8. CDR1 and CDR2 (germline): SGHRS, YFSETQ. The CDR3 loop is CASSIGTVSEKLFF. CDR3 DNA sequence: TGCGCCAGCAGTATCGGGACAGTATCTGAAAAACTGTTTTTT.

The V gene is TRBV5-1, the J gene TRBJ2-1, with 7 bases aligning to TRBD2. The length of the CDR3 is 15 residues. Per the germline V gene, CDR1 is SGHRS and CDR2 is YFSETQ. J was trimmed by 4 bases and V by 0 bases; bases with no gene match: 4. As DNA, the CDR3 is TGCGCCAGCAGCTTGGCCGCGCGGGAGTACAATGAGCAGTTCTTC. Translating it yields CASSLAAREYNEQFF.

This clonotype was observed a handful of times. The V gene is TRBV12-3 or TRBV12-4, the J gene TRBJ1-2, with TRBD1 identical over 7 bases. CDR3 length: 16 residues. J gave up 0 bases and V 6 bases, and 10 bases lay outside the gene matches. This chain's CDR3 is CASSLRRTGANYGYTF. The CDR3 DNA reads TGTGCCAGCAGCCTAAGGAGGACAGGAGCTAACTATGGCTACACCTTC.

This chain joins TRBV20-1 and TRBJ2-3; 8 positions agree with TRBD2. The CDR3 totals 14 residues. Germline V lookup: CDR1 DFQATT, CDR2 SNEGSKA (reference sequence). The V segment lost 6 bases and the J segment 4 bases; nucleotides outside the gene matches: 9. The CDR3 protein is CSAQTSGGADTQYF. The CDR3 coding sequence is TGCAGTGCCCAGACGAGCGGGGGAGCAGATACGCAGTATTTT.

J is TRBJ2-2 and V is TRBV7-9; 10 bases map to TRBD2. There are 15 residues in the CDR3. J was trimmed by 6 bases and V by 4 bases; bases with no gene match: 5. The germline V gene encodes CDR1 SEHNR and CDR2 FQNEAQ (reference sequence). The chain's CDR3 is CASSSTGLASGELFF. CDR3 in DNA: TGTGCCAGCAGCTCTACGGGACTAGCGTCCGGGGAGCTGTTTTTT.

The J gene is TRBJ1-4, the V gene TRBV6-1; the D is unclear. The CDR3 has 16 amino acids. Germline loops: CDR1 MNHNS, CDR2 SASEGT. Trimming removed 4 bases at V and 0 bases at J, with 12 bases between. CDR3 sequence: CASSAHRRATNEKLFF. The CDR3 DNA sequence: TGTGCCAGCAGTGCCCACCGGAGAGCAACTAATGAAAAACTGTTTTTT.

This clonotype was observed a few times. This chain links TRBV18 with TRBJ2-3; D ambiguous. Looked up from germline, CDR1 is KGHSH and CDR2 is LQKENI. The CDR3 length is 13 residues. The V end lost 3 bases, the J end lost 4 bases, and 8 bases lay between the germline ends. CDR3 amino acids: CASSPGTSDTQYF. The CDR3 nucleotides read TGTGCCAGCTCACCGGGTACTTCAGATACGCAGTATTTT.

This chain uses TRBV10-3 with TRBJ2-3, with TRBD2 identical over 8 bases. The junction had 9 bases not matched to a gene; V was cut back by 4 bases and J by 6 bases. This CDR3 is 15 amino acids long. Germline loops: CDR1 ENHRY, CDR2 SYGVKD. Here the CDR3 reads CAISGQAGVADTQYF. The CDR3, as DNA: TGTGCCATCAGTGGTCAAGCGGGGGTCGCGGATACGCAGTATTTT.

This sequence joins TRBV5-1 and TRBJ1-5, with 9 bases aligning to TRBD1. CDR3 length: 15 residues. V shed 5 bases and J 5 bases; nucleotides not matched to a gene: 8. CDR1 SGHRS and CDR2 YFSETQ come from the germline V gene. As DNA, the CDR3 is TGCGCCAGCAGAGCTGGGACAGGGACATATCAGCCCCAGCATTTT. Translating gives CASRAGTGTYQPQHF.

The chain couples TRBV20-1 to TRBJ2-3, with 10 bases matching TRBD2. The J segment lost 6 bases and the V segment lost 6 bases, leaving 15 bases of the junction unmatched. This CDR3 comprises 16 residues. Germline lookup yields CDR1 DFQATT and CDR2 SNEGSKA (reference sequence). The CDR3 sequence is CSALLGTSAIFDTQYF. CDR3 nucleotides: TGCAGTGCCCTATTGGGGACTAGCGCGATATTTGATACGCAGTATTTT.

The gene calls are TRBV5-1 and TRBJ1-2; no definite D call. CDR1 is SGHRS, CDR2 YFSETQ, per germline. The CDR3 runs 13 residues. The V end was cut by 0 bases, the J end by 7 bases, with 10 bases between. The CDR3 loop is CASSLGLAAGYTF. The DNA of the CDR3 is TGCGCCAGCAGCTTGGGGTTGGCAGCTGGCTACACCTTC.

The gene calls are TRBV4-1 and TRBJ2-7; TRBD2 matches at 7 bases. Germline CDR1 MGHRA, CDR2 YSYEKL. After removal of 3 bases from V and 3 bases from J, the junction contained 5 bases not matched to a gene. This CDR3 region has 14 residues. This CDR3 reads CASSQSPGGYEQYF. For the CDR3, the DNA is TGCGCCAGCAGCCAGTCCCCGGGGGGCTACGAGCAGTACTTC.